These T cell receptor beta chains were read from a single sample in a study of blood T cell repertoires in COVID-19. Generated by immunoSEQ multiplex PCR, the TCRdb table keeps only in-frame clones and is missing some. This table holds 250,000 to 350,000 clones, 70% to 90% found once. The specimen sequenced was peripheral blood. The receptors here all came from a woman in her 30s with active or convalescent COVID-19. CDR3s include the opening cysteine and the closing phenylalanine or tryptophan. D genes are given only for firm matches. Clone size appears in some rows only: once, few, many, or a class for an expanded clone.

abundance: .; v_gene: TRBV5-1; d_gene: TRBD1; j_gene: TRBJ1-3; CDR3aa: CASSLGQGLDTIYF; CDR3nt: TGCGCCAGCAGCCTGGGACAGGGGTTGGACACCATATATTTT
abundance: .; v_gene: TRBV24-1; d_gene: .; j_gene: TRBJ1-5; CDR3aa: CATSDWQRSQPQHF; CDR3nt: TGTGCCACCAGTGATTGGCAGCGGAGTCAGCCCCAGCATTTT
abundance: .; v_gene: TRBV6-5; d_gene: .; j_gene: TRBJ1-6; CDR3aa: CASSSQGNNSPLHF; CDR3nt: TGTGCCAGCAGTTCACAGGGAAATAATTCACCCCTCCACTTT
abundance: few; v_gene: TRBV19; d_gene: .; j_gene: TRBJ1-1; CDR3aa: CATRRAGEAFF; CDR3nt: TGTGCCACTCGGCGAGCGGGTGAAGCTTTCTTT
abundance: few; v_gene: TRBV7-7; d_gene: .; j_gene: TRBJ1-1; CDR3aa: CASSWLFVDRTLNTEAFF; CDR3nt: TGTGCTAGCAGCTGGTTATTCGTGGACAGAACTTTGAACACTGAAGCTTTCTTT
abundance: .; v_gene: TRBV11-2; d_gene: TRBD2; j_gene: TRBJ2-7; CDR3aa: CASSLDSQRGAPSYEQYF; CDR3nt: TGTGCCAGCAGCTTAGATTCGCAGCGGGGGGCTCCGTCCTACGAGCAGTACTTC
abundance: few; v_gene: TRBV30; d_gene: TRBD1; j_gene: TRBJ1-6; CDR3aa: CAWSVVDRVNSPLHF; CDR3nt: TGTGCCTGGAGTGTAGTTGACAGGGTAAATTCACCCCTCCACTTT
abundance: .; v_gene: TRBV29-1; d_gene: TRBD1; j_gene: TRBJ2-1; CDR3aa: CSVEGTGENYNEQFF; CDR3nt: TGCAGCGTTGAGGGGACAGGGGAAAACTACAATGAGCAGTTCTTC
abundance: .; v_gene: TRBV29-1; d_gene: .; j_gene: TRBJ2-7; CDR3aa: CSAGGLDYNEQYF; CDR3nt: TGCAGCGCCGGGGGACTGGACTATAACGAGCAGTACTTC
abundance: .; v_gene: TRBV5-1; d_gene: TRBD1; j_gene: TRBJ2-5; CDR3aa: CASSPSIGTGRETQYF; CDR3nt: TGCGCCAGCAGCCCCTCCATCGGGACAGGGCGAGAGACCCAGTACTTC
abundance: once; v_gene: TRBV10-3; d_gene: .; j_gene: TRBJ1-2; CDR3aa: CAISGRGAVLSTSYGYTF; CDR3nt: TGTGCCATCAGTGGTCGGGGGGCAGTACTATCTACTAGCTATGGCTACACCTTC